One sample yielded the 21 T cell receptor beta chains listed below, sequenced in a study of shared clonotypes between healthy human individuals. Positive CCR7 selection of CD45RO-negative cells yielded the naive CD8 cells, and terminally differentiated effector memory CD45RA+ cells were excluded. The table came from immunoSEQ multiplex PCR; TCRdb's copy has only in-frame clones and leaves some out. The sample has about 2.1 million clones, just over 90% seen once; the top ten hold about 1.7%. The sequencing input was naive CD8+ T cells from PBMCs. Receptor source: a man younger than 35 in good health. Some clones in this sample may be carry-over from other donors' samples.

The chain has TRBV2 and TRBJ1-4; TRBD1 matches 9 bases. The junction had 7 bases not matched to a gene; V was cut back by 6 bases and J by 5 bases. Per the germline V gene, CDR1 is SNHLY and CDR2 is FYNNEI. The CDR3 is 15 residues long. The chain's CDR3 is CASRETGTGNEKLFF. The CDR3 bases are TGTGCCAGCAGGGAAACCGGGACAGGGAATGAAAAACTGTTTTTT.

This clone was seen a few times. In the same sample, other DNA sequences code for this CDR3. The rearrangement links TRBV27 to TRBJ2-3; D is ambiguous. The CDR3 totals 14 residues. The germline CDR1 and CDR2 sequences are MNHEY and SMNVEV (reference sequence). Trimming shortened V by 0 bases and J by 1 base, and 5 bases separated the two germline ends. The CDR3 sequence: CASSLSRGTDTQYF. The CDR3 nucleotides are TGTGCCAGCAGTTTATCACGGGGCACAGATACGCAGTATTTT.

The chain is built from TRBV10-3 and TRBJ2-1; a possible D gene is TRBD2 (7 bases). Germline CDR1 reads ENHRY; CDR2 reads SYGVKD. Trimming shortened V by 8 bases and J by 7 bases, and 12 bases separated the two germline ends. The CDR3 length is 12 residues. The CDR3 here is CAIGGARNEQFF. The CDR3 DNA reads as TGTGCCATCGGGGGGGCGCGGAATGAGCAGTTCTTC.

This chain links TRBV6-1 with TRBJ1-4; D might be TRBD1 (5 bases). The length of the CDR3 is 14 residues. The V end was cut by 3 bases, the J end by 6 bases, with 11 bases between. The V gene's germline CDR1 is MNHNS and CDR2 SASEGT. The CDR3 loop reads CASSDTRGDEKLFF. As DNA, the CDR3 is TGTGCCAGCAGTGATACAAGGGGAGATGAAAAACTGTTTTTT.

This chain connects TRBV4-2 to TRBJ2-1; TRBD2 agrees at 7 bases. The germline CDR1 and CDR2 sequences are LGHNA and YNFKEQ. Trimming cost V 3 bases and J 3 bases; bases outside gene matches: 8. The CDR3 length is 16 residues. The CDR3 loop is CASSQFTAGLYNEQFF. The CDR3 DNA reads TGTGCCAGCAGCCAGTTCACAGCGGGGCTCTACAATGAGCAGTTCTTC.

This clone has a single count. The chain has TRBV10-3 and TRBJ2-1; 10 nucleotides align to TRBD2. This CDR3 region has 16 residues. Germline trimming cut 0 bases from V and 7 bases from J; bases unmatched to any gene: 6. Germline V gives CDR1 ENHRY, CDR2 SYGVKD. Written as DNA, the CDR3 is TGTGCCATCAGTGAGTCGTCTAGCGGGAGTACAAATGAGCAGTTCTTC. Its protein is CAISESSSGSTNEQFF.

V is TRBV13 and J is TRBJ2-2; a weak D match, TRBD2 (7 bases). This CDR3 comprises 16 residues. In germline, CDR1 is PRHDT, CDR2 FYEKMQ (reference sequence). V was clipped by 5 bases and J by 3 bases, with 16 bases between them. The CDR3 DNA reads as TGTGCCAGCAGCATGAAAGGGGGGGAACACACCGGGGAGCTGTTTTTT. Translated: CASSMKGGEHTGELFF.

The chain links TRBV6-6 to TRBJ2-7; D unresolved. Germline CDR1 reads MNHNY; CDR2 reads SVGAGI (reference sequence). CDR3 size: 16 residues. V was shortened by 0 bases and J by 2 bases, with 14 bases between the two germline ends. The CDR3 sequence: CASSYSDTHTTYEQYF. CDR3 in DNA: TGTGCCAGCAGTTACTCTGATACCCACACCACCTACGAGCAGTACTTC.

The chain is built from TRBV27 and TRBJ1-2, with D tentatively TRBD1 (5 bases). The germline gives CDR1 MNHEY, CDR2 SMNVEV (reference sequence). This CDR3 region has 15 residues. Trimming removed 2 bases from V and 8 bases from J, with 18 bases in between. Here the CDR3 DNA reads TGTGCCAGCAGTTTAAATAGTGGCAGGGTAGGGGGCTACACCTTC. Its translation is CASSLNSGRVGGYTF.

The chain carries TRBV19 and TRBJ1-5; no clear D gene. V lost 1 base, J lost 7 bases, and 11 bases lay in between. Per germline, CDR1 LNHDA and CDR2 SQIVND (reference sequence). This CDR3 comprises 14 residues. In DNA form, the CDR3 reads TGTGCCAGTAGTATAGTTCGGGGAGACCAGCCCCAGCATTTT. As protein: CASSIVRGDQPQHF.

This rearrangement joins TRBV6-5 to TRBJ2-7; 8 bases fit TRBD2. The CDR3 loop spans 15 amino acids. Germline-derived CDR1 and CDR2 are MNHEY and SVGAGI. V gave up 6 bases and J gave up 2 bases; unmatched junction bases: 9. DNA of the CDR3: TGTGCCAGCAGCCGGCGGGGAGCGGGAGCCTACGAGCAGTACTTC. Amino acids: CASSRRGAGAYEQYF.

The chain joins TRBV30 to TRBJ2-7; D possibly uses TRBD1 or TRBD2 (5 bases each). V was clipped by 1 base and J by 6 bases, with 13 bases between them. Germline CDR1 and CDR2: GTSNPN and SVGIG (reference sequence). The CDR3 length is 13 residues. The CDR3 bases are TGTGCCTGGAGTGGGGGACGGGCACGCGAGCAGTACTTC. It codes for CAWSGGRAREQYF.

The chain employs TRBV27 and TRBJ2-1; TRBD2 aligns across 12 bases. The V gene's germline CDR1 is MNHEY and CDR2 SMNVEV (reference sequence). The CDR3 is 17 amino acids. Germline trimming cut 5 bases from V and 6 bases from J; bases unmatched to any gene: 11. The CDR3 is CASSPWTSGNPGNEQFF. As DNA, the CDR3 is TGTGCCAGCAGTCCCTGGACTAGCGGGAATCCTGGCAATGAGCAGTTCTTC.

The rearrangement joins TRBV7-2 to TRBJ2-3, with TRBD2 matching 7 bases. Germline V gives CDR1 SGHTA, CDR2 FQGNSA. With 1 base clipped from V and 5 bases from J, the junction kept 15 bases outside the gene matches. This CDR3 has 18 amino acids. The DNA for the CDR3 is TGTGCCAGCAGCTTAGATATCGGGGCGGGAGAGGTCGTAGATACGCAGTATTTT. Amino acids: CASSLDIGAGEVVDTQYF.

This chain connects TRBV2 to TRBJ2-1; 9 bases are shared with TRBD2. CDR1 and CDR2 (germline): SNHLY, FYNNEI. CDR3 length equals 14 residues. Trimming cost V 10 bases and J 7 bases; bases outside gene matches: 11. The CDR3 region has the DNA TGTGCCAACAGGGTTAGCGGGAGCAAGAATGAGCAGTTCTTC. Its translation: CANRVSGSKNEQFF.

The chain recombines TRBV5-8 with TRBJ1-1; perhaps TRBD1 as D (5 bases). Germline loops: CDR1 SGHTS, CDR2 YDEGEE. Between the trimmed V and J ends, which lost 3 bases and 0 bases, there was a span of 18 bases. The CDR3 runs to 17 residues. DNA of the CDR3: TGTGCCAGCAGCTCACTAAAAACTGACAGCTTGAACACTGAAGCTTTCTTT. It translates to CASSSLKTDSLNTEAFF.

This chain's CDR3 is CASSEGTATPLEQYF. The CDR3 DNA reads as TGTGCCAGCAGCGAGGGGACAGCCACTCCGCTCGAGCAGTACTTC. This sequence joins TRBV9 and TRBJ2-7; 7 nucleotides line up with TRBD1. The CDR3 consists of 15 residues. Trimming at V came to 3 bases and at J to 6 bases, leaving 12 bases not matched to a gene. CDR1 is SGDLS and CDR2 is YYNGEE in the germline V gene.

The gene calls are TRBV29-1 and TRBJ2-7, with D unclear. The CDR3 length is 12 residues. V lost 4 bases and J 8 bases, leaving 15 bases between the germline ends. CDR1 and CDR2 from the germline V gene are SQVTM and ANQGSEA. The CDR3 sequence: CSVVEELHQQYF. DNA of the CDR3: TGCAGCGTTGTAGAAGAGTTGCATCAGCAGTACTTC.

The J gene is TRBJ2-7, the V gene TRBV27; a weak D match, TRBD2 (6 bases). The CDR3 spans 13 residues. V lost 6 bases and J 4 bases, leaving 13 bases between the germline ends. Germline assignment: CDR1 MNHEY and CDR2 SMNVEV (reference sequence). In DNA, the CDR3 is TGTGCCAGCAGCTGGAGGGCTGAGTACGAGCAGTACTTC. Protein sequence: CASSWRAEYEQYF.

The V gene is TRBV27, the J gene TRBJ2-5; TRBD1 aligns across 7 bases. The germline CDR1 and CDR2 sequences are MNHEY and SMNVEV (reference sequence). This CDR3 has 14 amino acids. The trim removed 3 bases at V and 5 bases at J, leaving 6 bases unmatched. The CDR3 here is CASSFIGGGETQYF. In nucleotides, the CDR3 is TGTGCCAGCAGTTTCATAGGGGGCGGGGAGACCCAGTACTTC.

V and J are TRBV5-4 and TRBJ1-2; maybe TRBD1 (5 bases). CDR1 SGHNT and CDR2 YYREEE come from the germline V gene (reference sequence). V was cut by 0 bases and J by 0 bases, with 12 bases left in between. This CDR3 has 16 residues. DNA for the CDR3: TGTGCCAGCAGCTTGGAGGGGACCATAGCTAACTATGGCTACACCTTC. This codes for CASSLEGTIANYGYTF.